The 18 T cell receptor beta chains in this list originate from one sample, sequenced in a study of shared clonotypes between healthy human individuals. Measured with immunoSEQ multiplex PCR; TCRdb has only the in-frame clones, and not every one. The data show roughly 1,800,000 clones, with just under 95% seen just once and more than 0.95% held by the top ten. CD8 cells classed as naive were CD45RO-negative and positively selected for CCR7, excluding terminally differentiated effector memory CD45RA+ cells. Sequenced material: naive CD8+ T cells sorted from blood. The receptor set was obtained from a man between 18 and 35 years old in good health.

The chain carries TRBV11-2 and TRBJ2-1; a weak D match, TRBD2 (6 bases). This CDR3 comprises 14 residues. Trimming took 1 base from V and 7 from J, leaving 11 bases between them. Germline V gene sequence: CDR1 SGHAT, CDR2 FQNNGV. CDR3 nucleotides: TGTGCCAGCAGCTTAGGCGGGGTGGTTAATGAGCAGTTCTTC. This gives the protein CASSLGGVVNEQFF.

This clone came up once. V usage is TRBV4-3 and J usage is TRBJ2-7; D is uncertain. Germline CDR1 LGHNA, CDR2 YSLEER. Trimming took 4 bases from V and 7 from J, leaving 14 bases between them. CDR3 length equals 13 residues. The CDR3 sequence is CASSRSREEEQYF. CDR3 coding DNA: TGCGCCAGCAGCCGCTCAAGGGAAGAGGAGCAGTACTTC.

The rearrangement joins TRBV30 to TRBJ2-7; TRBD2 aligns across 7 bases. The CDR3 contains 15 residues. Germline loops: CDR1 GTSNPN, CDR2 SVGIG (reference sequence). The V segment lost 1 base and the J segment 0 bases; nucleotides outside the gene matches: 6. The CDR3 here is CAWSGLADFSYEQYF. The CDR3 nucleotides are TGTGCCTGGAGTGGACTAGCTGACTTCTCCTACGAGCAGTACTTC.

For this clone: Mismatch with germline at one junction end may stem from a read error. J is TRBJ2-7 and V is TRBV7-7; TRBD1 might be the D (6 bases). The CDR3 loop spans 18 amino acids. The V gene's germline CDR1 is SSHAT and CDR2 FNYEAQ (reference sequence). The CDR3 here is CASSLSVQGIIESYEQYF. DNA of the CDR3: TGTGCTAGCAGCTTAAGTGTTCAGGGGATCATAGAATCCTACGAGCAGTACTTC.

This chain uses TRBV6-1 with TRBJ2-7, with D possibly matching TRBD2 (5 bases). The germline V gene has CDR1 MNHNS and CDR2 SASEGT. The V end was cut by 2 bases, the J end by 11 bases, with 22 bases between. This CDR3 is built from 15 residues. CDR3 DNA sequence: TGTGCCAGCAGTGAAATAGGTGGGCAGGATGGGGAGAAGTACTTC. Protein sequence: CASSEIGGQDGEKYF.

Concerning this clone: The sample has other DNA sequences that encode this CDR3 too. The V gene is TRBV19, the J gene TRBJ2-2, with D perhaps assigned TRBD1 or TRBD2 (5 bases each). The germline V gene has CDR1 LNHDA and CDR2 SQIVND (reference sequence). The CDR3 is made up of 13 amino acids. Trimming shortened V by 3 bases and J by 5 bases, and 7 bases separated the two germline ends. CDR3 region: CASSMGPTGELFF. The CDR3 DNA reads TGTGCCAGTAGTATGGGACCGACCGGGGAGCTGTTTTTT.

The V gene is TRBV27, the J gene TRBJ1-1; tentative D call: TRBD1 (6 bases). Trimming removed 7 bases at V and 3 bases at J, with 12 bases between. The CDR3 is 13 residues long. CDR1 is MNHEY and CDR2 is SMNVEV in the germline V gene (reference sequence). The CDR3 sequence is CASTPQGDTEAFF. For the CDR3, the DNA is TGTGCCAGCACCCCACAGGGAGACACTGAAGCTTTCTTT.

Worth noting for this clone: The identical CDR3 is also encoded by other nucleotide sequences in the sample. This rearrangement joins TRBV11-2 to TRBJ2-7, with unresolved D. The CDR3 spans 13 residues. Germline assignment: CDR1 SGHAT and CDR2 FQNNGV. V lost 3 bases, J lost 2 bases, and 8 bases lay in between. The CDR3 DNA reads TGTGCCAGCAGCTTCGGCTCCCCCTACGAGCAGTACTTC. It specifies CASSFGSPYEQYF.

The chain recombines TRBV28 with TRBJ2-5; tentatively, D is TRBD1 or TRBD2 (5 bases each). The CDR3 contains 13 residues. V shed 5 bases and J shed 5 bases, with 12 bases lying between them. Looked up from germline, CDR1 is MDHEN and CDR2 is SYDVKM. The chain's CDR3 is CASSPGTLETQYF. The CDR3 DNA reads TGTGCCAGCAGTCCCGGGACCCTGGAGACCCAGTACTTC.

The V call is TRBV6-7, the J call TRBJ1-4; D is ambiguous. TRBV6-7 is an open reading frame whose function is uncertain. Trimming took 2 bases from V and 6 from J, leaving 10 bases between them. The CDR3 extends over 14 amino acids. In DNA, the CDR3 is TGTGCCAGCAGTTACGGTGGGTTTCATGAAAAACTGTTTTTT. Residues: CASSYGGFHEKLFF.

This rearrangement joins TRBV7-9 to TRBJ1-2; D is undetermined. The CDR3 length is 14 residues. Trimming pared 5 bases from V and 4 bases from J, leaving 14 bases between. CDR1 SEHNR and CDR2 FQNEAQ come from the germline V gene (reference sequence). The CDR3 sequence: CASSPLAALYGYTF. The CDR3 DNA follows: TGTGCCAGCAGCCCCCTGGCAGCCCTCTATGGCTACACCTTC.

The CDR3 spells CASSWAGEQYF. CDR3 in DNA: TGTGCCAGCAGTTGGGCCGGCGAGCAGTACTTC. This chain uses TRBV2 with TRBJ2-7; no firm D call. The germline V gene has CDR1 SNHLY and CDR2 FYNNEI. CDR3 length: 11 amino acids. Trimming shortened V by 5 bases and J by 6 bases, and 8 bases separated the two germline ends.

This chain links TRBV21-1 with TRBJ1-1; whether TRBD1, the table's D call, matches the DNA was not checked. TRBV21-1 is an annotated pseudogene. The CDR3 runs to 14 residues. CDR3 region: CASSNRDRTLSAFF. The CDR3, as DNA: TGTGCCAGCAGCAACCGGGACAGGACCCTTTCGGCTTTCTTT.

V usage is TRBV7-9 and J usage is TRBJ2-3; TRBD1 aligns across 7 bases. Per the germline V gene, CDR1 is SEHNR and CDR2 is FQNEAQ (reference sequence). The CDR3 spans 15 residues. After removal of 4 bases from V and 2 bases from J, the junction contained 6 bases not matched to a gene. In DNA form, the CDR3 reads TGTGCCAGCAGCTCCGTACAGGGGACCACAGATACGCAGTATTTT. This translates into CASSSVQGTTDTQYF.

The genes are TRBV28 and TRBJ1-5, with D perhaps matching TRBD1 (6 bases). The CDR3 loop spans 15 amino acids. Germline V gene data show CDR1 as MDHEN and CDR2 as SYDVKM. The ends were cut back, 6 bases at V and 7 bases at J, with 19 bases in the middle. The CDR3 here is CASSPHDSTGQPQHF. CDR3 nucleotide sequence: TGTGCCAGCAGCCCTCATGACTCTACAGGGCAGCCCCAGCATTTT.

CDR3 in DNA: TGTGCCAGCAGTTTAGCGGGCGGGTCCCAGCATTTT. This sequence encodes CASSLAGGSQHF. J is TRBJ1-5 and V is TRBV27; D is unclear. CDR1 and CDR2 from the germline V gene are MNHEY and SMNVEV (reference sequence). This CDR3 has 12 amino acids. Trimming pared 2 bases from V and 11 bases from J, leaving 10 bases between.

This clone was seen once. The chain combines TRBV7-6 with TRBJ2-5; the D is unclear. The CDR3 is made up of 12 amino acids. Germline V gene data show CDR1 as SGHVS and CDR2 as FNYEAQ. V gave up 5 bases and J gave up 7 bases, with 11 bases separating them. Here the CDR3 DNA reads TGTGCCAGCAGCCCCCCATCAAGGACCCAGTACTTC. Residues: CASSPPSRTQYF. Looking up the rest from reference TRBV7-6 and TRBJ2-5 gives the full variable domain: GAGVSQSPRYKVTKRGQDVALRCDPISGHVSLYWYRQALGQGPEFLTYFNYEAQQDKSGLPNDRFSAERPEGSISTLTIQRTEQRDSAMYRCASSPPSRTQYFGPGTRLLVL.

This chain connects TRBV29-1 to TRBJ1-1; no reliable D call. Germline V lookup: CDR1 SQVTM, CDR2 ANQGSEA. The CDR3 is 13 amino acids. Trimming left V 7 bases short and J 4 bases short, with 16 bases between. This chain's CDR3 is CSDWDRQSTEAFF. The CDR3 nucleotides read TGCAGCGACTGGGATCGGCAGAGCACTGAAGCTTTCTTT.